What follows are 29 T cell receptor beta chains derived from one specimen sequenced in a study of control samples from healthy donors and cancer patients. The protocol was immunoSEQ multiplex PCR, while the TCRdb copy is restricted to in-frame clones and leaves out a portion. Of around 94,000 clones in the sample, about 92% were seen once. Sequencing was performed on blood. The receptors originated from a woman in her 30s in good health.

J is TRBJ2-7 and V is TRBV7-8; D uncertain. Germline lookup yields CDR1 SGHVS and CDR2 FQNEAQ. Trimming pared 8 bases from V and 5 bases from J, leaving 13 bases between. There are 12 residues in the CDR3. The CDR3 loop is CASARVFHEQYF. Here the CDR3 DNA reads TGTGCCAGCGCCCGGGTGTTCCACGAGCAGTACTTC.

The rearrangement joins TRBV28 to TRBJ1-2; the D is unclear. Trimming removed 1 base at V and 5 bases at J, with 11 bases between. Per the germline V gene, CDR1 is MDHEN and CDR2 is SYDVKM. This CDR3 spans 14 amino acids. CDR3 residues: CASSLSRGGYGYTF. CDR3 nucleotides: TGTGCCAGCAGTTTATCCCGGGGTGGGTATGGCTACACCTTC.

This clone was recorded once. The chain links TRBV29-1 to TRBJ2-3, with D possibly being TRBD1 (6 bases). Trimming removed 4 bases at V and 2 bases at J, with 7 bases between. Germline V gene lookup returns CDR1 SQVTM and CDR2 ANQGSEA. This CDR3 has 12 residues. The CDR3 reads CSVGDITDTQYF. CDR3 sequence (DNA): TGCAGCGTTGGGGACATCACAGATACGCAGTATTTT.

CDR3 nucleotides: TGTGCCAGCAGTCCCTATATGGGACAGGGGCTCGACGAGCAGTACTTC. Encoded protein: CASSPYMGQGLDEQYF. This chain uses TRBV28 with TRBJ2-7, with 10 bases identical to TRBD1. This CDR3 is 16 amino acids long. Losses at the gene ends were 5 bases for V and 5 bases for J; bases not matched to a gene: 12. Germline CDR1 and CDR2: MDHEN and SYDVKM. Filled out from reference TRBV28 and TRBJ2-7, the complete variable domain reads DVKVTQSSRYLVKRTGEKVFLECVQDMDHENMFWYRQDPGLGLRLIYFSYDVKMKEKGDIPEGYSVSREKKERFSLILESASTNQTSMYLCASSPYMGQGLDEQYFGPGTRLTVT.

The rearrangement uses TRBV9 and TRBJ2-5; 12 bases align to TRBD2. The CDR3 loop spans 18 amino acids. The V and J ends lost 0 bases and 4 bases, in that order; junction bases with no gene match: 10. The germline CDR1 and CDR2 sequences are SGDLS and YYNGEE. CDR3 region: CASSVGLAGGPSGETQYF. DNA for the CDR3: TGTGCCAGCAGCGTAGGGCTAGCGGGAGGGCCAAGCGGAGAGACCCAGTACTTC.

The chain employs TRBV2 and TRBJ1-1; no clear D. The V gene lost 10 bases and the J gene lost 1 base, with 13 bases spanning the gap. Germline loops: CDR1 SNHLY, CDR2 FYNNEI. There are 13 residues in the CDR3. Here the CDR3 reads CATQAQENTEAFF. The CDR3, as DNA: TGTGCCACCCAGGCGCAGGAGAACACTGAAGCTTTCTTT.

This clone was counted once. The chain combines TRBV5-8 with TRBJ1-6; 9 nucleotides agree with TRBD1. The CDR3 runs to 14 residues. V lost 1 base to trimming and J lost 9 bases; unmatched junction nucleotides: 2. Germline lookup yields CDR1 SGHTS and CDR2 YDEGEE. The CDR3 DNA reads TGTGCCAGCAGCTTGACAGGGGGCGGTTCACCCCTCCACTTT. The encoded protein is CASSLTGGGSPLHF.

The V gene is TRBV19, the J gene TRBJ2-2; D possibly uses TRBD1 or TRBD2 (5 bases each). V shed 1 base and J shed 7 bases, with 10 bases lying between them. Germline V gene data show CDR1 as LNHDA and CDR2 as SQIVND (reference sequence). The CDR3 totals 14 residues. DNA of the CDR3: TGTGCCAGTAGTATAGTGGGGGTGGACGGGGAGCTGTTTTTT. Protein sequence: CASSIVGVDGELFF.

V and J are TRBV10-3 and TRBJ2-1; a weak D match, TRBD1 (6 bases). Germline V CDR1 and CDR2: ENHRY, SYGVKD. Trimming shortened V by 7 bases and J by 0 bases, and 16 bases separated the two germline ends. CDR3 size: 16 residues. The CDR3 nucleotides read TGTGCCATCATGACAGGAACAAAAAGCTCCTACAATGAGCAGTTCTTC. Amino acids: CAIMTGTKSSYNEQFF.

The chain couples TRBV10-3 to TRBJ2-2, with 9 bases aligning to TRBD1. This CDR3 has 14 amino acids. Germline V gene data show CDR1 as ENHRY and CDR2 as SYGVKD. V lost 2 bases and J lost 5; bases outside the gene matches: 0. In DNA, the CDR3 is TGTGCCATCAGTGAGGGACAGGGGACCGGGGAGCTGTTTTTT. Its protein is CAISEGQGTGELFF.

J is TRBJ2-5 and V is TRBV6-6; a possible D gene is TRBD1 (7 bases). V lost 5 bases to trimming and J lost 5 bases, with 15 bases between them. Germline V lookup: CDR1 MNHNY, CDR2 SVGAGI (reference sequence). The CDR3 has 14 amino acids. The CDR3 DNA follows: TGTGCCAGCAGTCCCTCAGGAGGGGGCGAGACCCAGTACTTC. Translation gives CASSPSGGGETQYF.

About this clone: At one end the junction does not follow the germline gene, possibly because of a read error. The CDR3 spells CASTQRQVADRTEAFF. CDR3 coding DNA: TGTGCCAGCACCCAAAGACAGGTGGCAGATCGCACTGAAGCTTTCTTT. V gene TRBV3-1 (or the pseudogene TRBV3-2) combines with J gene TRBJ1-1, with D tentatively TRBD1 (6 bases). Germline values: CDR1 LGHDT, CDR2 YNNKEL (reference sequence). There are 16 residues in the CDR3.

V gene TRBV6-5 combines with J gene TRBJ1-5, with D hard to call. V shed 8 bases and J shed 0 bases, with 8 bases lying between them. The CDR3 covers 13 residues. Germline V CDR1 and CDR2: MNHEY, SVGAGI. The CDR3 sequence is CASGPYSNQPQHF. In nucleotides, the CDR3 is TGTGCCAGCGGGCCCTATAGCAATCAGCCCCAGCATTTT.

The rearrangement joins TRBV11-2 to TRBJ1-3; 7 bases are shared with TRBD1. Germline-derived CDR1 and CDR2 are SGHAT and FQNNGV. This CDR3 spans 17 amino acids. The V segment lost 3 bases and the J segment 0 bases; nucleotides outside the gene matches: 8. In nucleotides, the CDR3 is TGTGCCAGCAGCTTGCTGTCAGGGGGACACTCTGGAAACACCATATATTTT. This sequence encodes CASSLLSGGHSGNTIYF.

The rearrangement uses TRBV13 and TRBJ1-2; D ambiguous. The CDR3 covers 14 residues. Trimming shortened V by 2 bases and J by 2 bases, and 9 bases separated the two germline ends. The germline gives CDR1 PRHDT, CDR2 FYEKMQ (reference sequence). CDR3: CASSLFFPNYGYTF. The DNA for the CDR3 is TGTGCCAGCAGCTTATTTTTCCCCAACTATGGCTACACCTTC.

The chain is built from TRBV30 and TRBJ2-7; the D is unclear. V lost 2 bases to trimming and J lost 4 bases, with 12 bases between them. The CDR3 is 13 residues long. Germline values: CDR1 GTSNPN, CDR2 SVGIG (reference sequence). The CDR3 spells CAWSSRLGYEQYF. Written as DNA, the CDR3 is TGTGCCTGGAGTAGTCGATTGGGTTACGAGCAGTACTTC.

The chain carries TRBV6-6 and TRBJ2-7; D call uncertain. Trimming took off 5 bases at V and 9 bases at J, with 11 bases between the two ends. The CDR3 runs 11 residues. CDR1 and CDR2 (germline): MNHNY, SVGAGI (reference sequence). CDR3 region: CASSNDPTQYF. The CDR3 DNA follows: TGTGCCAGCAGTAACGACCCGACGCAGTACTTC.

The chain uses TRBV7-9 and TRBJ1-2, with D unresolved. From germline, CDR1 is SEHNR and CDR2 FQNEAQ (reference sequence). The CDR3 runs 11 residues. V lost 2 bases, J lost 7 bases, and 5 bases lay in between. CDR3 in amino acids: CASSLLGGYTF. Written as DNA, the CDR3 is TGTGCCAGCAGCTTATTGGGTGGCTACACCTTC.

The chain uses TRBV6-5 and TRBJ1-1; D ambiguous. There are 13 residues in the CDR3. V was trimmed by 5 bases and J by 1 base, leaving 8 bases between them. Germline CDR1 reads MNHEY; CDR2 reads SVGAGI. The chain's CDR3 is CASSNRENTEAFF. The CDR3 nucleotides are TGTGCCAGCAGTAACCGGGAGAACACTGAAGCTTTCTTT.

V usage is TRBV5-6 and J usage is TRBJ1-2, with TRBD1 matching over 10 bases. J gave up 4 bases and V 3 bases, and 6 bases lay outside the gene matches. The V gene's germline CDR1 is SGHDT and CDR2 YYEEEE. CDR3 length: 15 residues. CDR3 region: CASSSDRGASYGYTF. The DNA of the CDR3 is TGTGCCAGCAGCTCGGACAGGGGGGCGAGCTATGGCTACACCTTC.

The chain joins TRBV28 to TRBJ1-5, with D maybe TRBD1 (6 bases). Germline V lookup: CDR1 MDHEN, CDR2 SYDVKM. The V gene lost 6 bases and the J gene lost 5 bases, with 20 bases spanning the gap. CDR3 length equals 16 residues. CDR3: CASRPYRQVVDQPQHF. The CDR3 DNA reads TGTGCCAGCAGACCTTATAGACAGGTCGTCGATCAGCCCCAGCATTTT.

The CDR3 is CASSIAGQPQHF. Here the CDR3 DNA reads TGTGCCAGTAGTATAGCCGGCCAGCCCCAGCATTTT. This chain links TRBV19 with TRBJ1-5; no firm D call. This CDR3 spans 12 amino acids. Germline values: CDR1 LNHDA, CDR2 SQIVND (reference sequence). Between the trimmed V and J ends, which lost 1 base and 7 bases, there was a span of 5 bases.

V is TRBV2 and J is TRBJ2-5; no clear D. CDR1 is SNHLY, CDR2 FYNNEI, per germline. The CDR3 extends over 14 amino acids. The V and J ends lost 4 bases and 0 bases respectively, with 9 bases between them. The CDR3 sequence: CASSADTYQETQYF. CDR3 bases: TGTGCCAGCAGTGCCGACACGTACCAAGAGACCCAGTACTTC.

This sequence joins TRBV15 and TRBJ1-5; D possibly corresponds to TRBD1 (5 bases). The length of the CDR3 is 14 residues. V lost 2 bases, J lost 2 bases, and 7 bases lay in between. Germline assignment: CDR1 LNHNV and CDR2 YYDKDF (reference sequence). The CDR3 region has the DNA TGTGCCACCAGCAGACCGGGGGGCAATCAGCCCCAGCATTTT. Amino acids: CATSRPGGNQPQHF.

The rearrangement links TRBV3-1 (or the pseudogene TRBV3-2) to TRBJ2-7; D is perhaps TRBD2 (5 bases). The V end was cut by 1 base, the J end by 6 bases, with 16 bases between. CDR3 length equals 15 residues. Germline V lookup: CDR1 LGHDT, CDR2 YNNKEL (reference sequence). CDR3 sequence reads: CASSQGVLAVGEQYF. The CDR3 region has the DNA TGTGCCAGCAGCCAAGGTGTCCTAGCAGTTGGCGAGCAGTACTTC.

The CDR3 sequence is CASNARGNTEAFF. CDR3 coding DNA: TGTGCCAGCAATGCGAGGGGGAACACTGAAGCTTTCTTT. This chain links TRBV2 with TRBJ1-1; a weak D match, TRBD1 (5 bases). The CDR3 covers 13 residues. V was trimmed by 7 bases and J by 1 base, leaving 10 bases between them. Germline assignment: CDR1 SNHLY and CDR2 FYNNEI. The whole variable domain, filled in from reference TRBV2 and TRBJ1-1, reads EPEVTQTPSHQVTQMGQEVILRCVPISNHLYFYWYRQILGQKVEFLVSFYNNEISEKSEIFDDQFSVERPDGSNFTLKIRSTKLEDSAMYFCASNARGNTEAFFGQGTRLTVV.

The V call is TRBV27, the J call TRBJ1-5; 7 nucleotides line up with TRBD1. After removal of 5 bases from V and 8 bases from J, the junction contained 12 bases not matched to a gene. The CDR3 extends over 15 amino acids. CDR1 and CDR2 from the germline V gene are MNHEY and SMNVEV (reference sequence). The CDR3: CASSTYRGKGEPQHF. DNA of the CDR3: TGTGCCAGCAGTACATACAGGGGAAAGGGAGAGCCCCAGCATTTT.

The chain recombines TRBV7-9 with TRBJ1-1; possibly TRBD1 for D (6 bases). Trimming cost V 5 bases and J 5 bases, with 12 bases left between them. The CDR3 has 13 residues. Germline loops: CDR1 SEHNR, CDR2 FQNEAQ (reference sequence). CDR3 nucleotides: TGTGCCAGCAGCCAACGTCAGGGGACTGAAGCTTTCTTT. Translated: CASSQRQGTEAFF.

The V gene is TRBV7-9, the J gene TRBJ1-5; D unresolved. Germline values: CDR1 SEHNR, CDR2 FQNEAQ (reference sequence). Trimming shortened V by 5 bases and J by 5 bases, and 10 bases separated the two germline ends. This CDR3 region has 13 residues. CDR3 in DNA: TGTGCCAGCAGCCAAAGACCCGATCAGCCCCAGCATTTT. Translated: CASSQRPDQPQHF.